Presented here are 30 T cell receptor beta chains from one specimen sequenced in a study of Tregs in tolerant kidney transplant recipients. The protocol was immunoSEQ multiplex PCR, while the TCRdb copy is restricted to in-frame clones and leaves out a portion. The sample consists of about 83,000 clones, under 98% of them appearing once. The specimen was CD4+ T cells from blood, collected before the transplant. These receptor sequences come from a human donor who received a combined kidney and bone marrow transplant.

V and J are TRBV7-2 and TRBJ2-2, with D perhaps TRBD2 (6 bases). This CDR3 has 15 amino acids. V lost 1 base, J lost 3 bases, and 9 bases lay in between. Germline CDR1 SGHTA, CDR2 FQGNSA. The CDR3 DNA reads as TGTGCCAGCAGCTTAGACGGGGGATACACCGGGGAGCTGTTTTTT. As protein: CASSLDGGYTGELFF.

The rearrangement links TRBV28 to TRBJ2-3, with 9 bases fitting TRBD2. Germline lookup yields CDR1 MDHEN and CDR2 SYDVKM. This CDR3 contains 17 residues. Trimming at V came to 8 bases and at J to 2 bases, leaving 14 bases not matched to a gene. CDR3 amino acids: CASGSPKGLANTDTQYF. In DNA form, the CDR3 reads TGTGCCAGCGGTTCCCCTAAGGGACTAGCAAACACAGATACGCAGTATTTT.

V and J are TRBV7-3 and TRBJ2-3; 10 bases agree with TRBD2. The germline V gene has CDR1 SGHTA and CDR2 FQGTGA. The CDR3 is made up of 14 amino acids. V lost 1 base and J lost 6; bases outside the gene matches: 1. CDR3 protein: CASSLNSGGDTQYF. Written as DNA, the CDR3 is TGTGCCAGCAGCTTAAATAGCGGGGGGGATACGCAGTATTTT. The whole variable domain, filled in from reference TRBV7-3 and TRBJ2-3, reads GAGVSQTPSNKVTEKGKYVELRCDPISGHTALYWYRQSLGQGPEFLIYFQGTGAADDSGLPNDRFFAVRPEGSVSTLKIQRTERGDSAVYLCASSLNSGGDTQYFGPGTRLTVL.

The chain links TRBV10-3 to TRBJ1-5, with D perhaps TRBD1 (6 bases). There are 14 residues in the CDR3. Germline loops: CDR1 ENHRY, CDR2 SYGVKD. With 3 bases removed from V and 2 bases from J, the gap between germline ends came to 8 bases. The CDR3 sequence is CAISEGGGNQPQHF. The CDR3 DNA sequence: TGTGCCATCAGTGAAGGGGGAGGCAATCAGCCCCAGCATTTT.

The V gene is TRBV5-1, the J gene TRBJ2-5; D is undetermined. The CDR3 loop spans 13 amino acids. Germline V gene sequence: CDR1 SGHRS, CDR2 YFSETQ. V was trimmed by 1 base and J by 5 bases, leaving 9 bases between them. The CDR3 DNA is TGCGCCAGCAGCTTGAGCATGAAGGAGACCCAGTACTTC. It translates to CASSLSMKETQYF. Supplemented by reference TRBV5-1 and TRBJ2-5, the full variable domain reads KAGVTQTPRYLIKTRGQQVTLSCSPISGHRSVSWYQQTPGQGLQFLFEYFSETQRNKGNFPGRFSGRQFSNSRSEMNVSTLELGDSALYLCASSLSMKETQYFGPGTRLLVL.

J is TRBJ2-5 and V is TRBV11-3; 10 nucleotides agree with TRBD2. The CDR3 length is 15 residues. Unmatched junction bases numbered 3, after V lost 1 base and J lost 4 bases. CDR1 SGHNT and CDR2 YENEEA come from the germline V gene. CDR3 in amino acids: CASSLGLAGAETQYF. In DNA, the CDR3 is TGTGCCAGCAGCTTAGGGCTAGCGGGAGCAGAGACCCAGTACTTC.

The V gene is TRBV20-1, the J gene TRBJ2-5; D is unresolved. The ends were cut back, 4 bases at V and 3 bases at J, with 6 bases in the middle. Per germline, CDR1 DFQATT and CDR2 SNEGSKA (reference sequence). The CDR3 has 11 residues. CDR3 sequence reads: CSANSKETQYF. CDR3 nucleotide sequence: TGCAGTGCTAATTCTAAAGAGACCCAGTACTTC.

The gene calls are TRBV5-1 and TRBJ1-2, with no clear D. CDR3 length: 18 amino acids. In germline, CDR1 is SGHRS, CDR2 YFSETQ. The ends were cut back, 1 base at V and 3 bases at J, with 22 bases in the middle. DNA for the CDR3: TGCGCCAGCAGCTTGAGGAAGTCAGGTGATAACCAGTACTATGGCTACACCTTC. Translating gives CASSLRKSGDNQYYGYTF.

J is TRBJ1-2 and V is TRBV19; possibly TRBD1 for D (6 bases). The V gene lost 5 bases and the J gene lost 8 bases, with 18 bases spanning the gap. Per germline, CDR1 LNHDA and CDR2 SQIVND (reference sequence). This CDR3 is 14 amino acids long. CDR3 region: CASSHARDNRGYTF. CDR3 coding DNA: TGTGCCAGTAGTCACGCTCGGGACAATCGGGGCTACACCTTC. Supplemented by reference TRBV19 and TRBJ1-2, the full variable domain reads DGGITQSPKYLFRKEGQNVTLSCEQNLNHDAMYWYRQDPGQGLRLIYYSQIVNDFQKGDIAEGYSVSREKKESFPLTVTSAQKNPTAFYLCASSHARDNRGYTFGSGTRLTVV.

This clone came up once. The rearrangement joins TRBV7-2 to TRBJ2-3, with D perhaps TRBD2 (6 bases). Per the germline V gene, CDR1 is SGHTA and CDR2 is FQGNSA. Trimming pared 7 bases from V and 2 bases from J, leaving 13 bases between. The CDR3 has 14 amino acids. In DNA, the CDR3 is TGTGCCAGCACCCGGGAGAGGCACACAGATACGCAGTATTTT. The encoded protein is CASTRERHTDTQYF.

This chain uses TRBV6-1 with TRBJ1-1, with 7 nucleotides matching TRBD1. This CDR3 is 13 amino acids long. V was pared by 5 bases and J by 7 bases, with 7 bases of the junction left unmatched. Germline loops: CDR1 MNHNS, CDR2 SASEGT. The CDR3 coding sequence is TGTGCCAGCAGTCCCATCGGGACAGATGAAGCTTTCTTT. The encoded protein is CASSPIGTDEAFF.

The genes are TRBV4-3 and TRBJ1-3, with D unresolved. The CDR3 is 15 residues long. V was clipped by 4 bases and J by 4 bases, with 14 bases between them. The germline V gene has CDR1 LGHNA and CDR2 YSLEER. DNA of the CDR3: TGCGCCAGCAGCCCGGCGGGAATTTCGGGAAACACCATATATTTT. Its protein is CASSPAGISGNTIYF.

This chain links TRBV28 with TRBJ1-1; 7 positions match TRBD1. V was pared by 3 bases and J by 8 bases, with 9 bases of the junction left unmatched. Germline V gives CDR1 MDHEN, CDR2 SYDVKM. The CDR3 runs to 14 residues. The CDR3 is CASSLSAGGREAFF. The DNA for the CDR3 is TGTGCCAGCAGTTTGTCCGCAGGGGGAAGAGAAGCTTTCTTT.

The count of this clone is one. The gene calls are TRBV6-5 and TRBJ1-2; D is perhaps TRBD1 (6 bases). Trimming took 6 bases from V and 5 from J, leaving 16 bases between them. Germline CDR1 is MNHEY and CDR2 is SVGAGI. The CDR3 loop spans 14 amino acids. CDR3 coding DNA: TGTGCCAGCAGGGAGACAGGTTTGGAGTATGGCTACACCTTC. Translating it yields CASRETGLEYGYTF.

The V gene is TRBV7-9, the J gene TRBJ1-5; 9 bases align to TRBD1. This CDR3 spans 17 amino acids. J was trimmed by 8 bases and V by 4 bases; bases with no gene match: 15. CDR1 is SEHNR, CDR2 FQNEAQ, per germline (reference sequence). CDR3 sequence: CASSSGQGTIIIEPQHF. CDR3 sequence (DNA): TGTGCCAGCAGCTCAGGACAGGGGACAATAATCATTGAGCCCCAGCATTTT.

This clone appeared a single time. The identical CDR3 is also encoded by other nucleotide sequences in the sample. The chain carries TRBV5-1 and TRBJ1-2, with TRBD1 matching over 7 bases. The trim removed 7 bases at V and 8 bases at J, leaving 11 bases unmatched. Germline values: CDR1 SGHRS, CDR2 YFSETQ. This CDR3 is built from 13 residues. DNA of the CDR3: TGCGCCAGCTCGGAAGGGGGCCGGGGAGGCTACACCTTC. It encodes CASSEGGRGGYTF.

The chain has TRBV7-3 and TRBJ2-2; no definite D call. Germline V gives CDR1 SGHTA, CDR2 FQGTGA. The CDR3 length is 13 residues. Trimming cost V 2 bases and J 4 bases, with 5 bases left between them. The CDR3 nucleotides are TGTGCCAGCAGCTTATCGGGCACCGGGGAGCTGTTTTTT. Protein: CASSLSGTGELFF.

Here the CDR3 DNA reads TGTGCCAGCAGCTTAGTAGGGACAGGGTTAACCTACGAGCAGTACTTC. Amino acids: CASSLVGTGLTYEQYF. The V call is TRBV7-2, the J call TRBJ2-7; 9 positions agree with TRBD1. Germline values: CDR1 SGHTA, CDR2 FQGNSA. Losses at the gene ends were 1 base for V and 2 bases for J; bases not matched to a gene: 6. The CDR3 is 16 amino acids.

The chain recombines TRBV7-2 with TRBJ2-7; 13 nucleotides align to TRBD2. The CDR3 contains 15 residues. V lost 5 bases and J lost 3; bases outside the gene matches: 4. CDR1 and CDR2 (germline): SGHTA, FQGNSA. Here the CDR3 DNA reads TGTGCCAGCAGCCCCAGGACTAGCGGGAGCTACGAGCAGTACTTC. The encoded protein is CASSPRTSGSYEQYF.

This clone has just one count. The chain uses TRBV5-1 and TRBJ2-4; TRBD1 matches 9 bases. Germline loops: CDR1 SGHRS, CDR2 YFSETQ. V was pared by 3 bases and J by 7 bases, with 5 bases of the junction left unmatched. The length of the CDR3 is 14 residues. This CDR3 is CASSWGQGGNIQYF. The CDR3 DNA sequence: TGCGCCAGCAGCTGGGGACAGGGCGGGAACATTCAGTACTTC.

The V call is TRBV4-3, the J call TRBJ2-7, with 9 bases aligning to TRBD1. The CDR3 has 16 residues. Germline lookup yields CDR1 LGHNA and CDR2 YSLEER. Trimming cost V 1 base and J 3 bases; bases outside gene matches: 7. The CDR3 region is CASSQGTGTGFYEQYF. The CDR3 DNA is TGCGCCAGCAGCCAAGGAACCGGGACAGGGTTCTACGAGCAGTACTTC.

V gene TRBV6-6 combines with J gene TRBJ1-5; a weak D match, TRBD1 (6 bases). Trimming removed 6 bases at V and 8 bases at J, with 14 bases between. The CDR3 is 13 amino acids. Germline V gene sequence: CDR1 MNHNY, CDR2 SVGAGI (reference sequence). In DNA, the CDR3 is TGTGCCAGCAGCACAACAGGGTCTGAGCCCCAGCATTTT. This translates into CASSTTGSEPQHF.

The V call is TRBV28, the J call TRBJ1-4; D perhaps matches TRBD1 (5 bases). Trimming left V 5 bases short and J 6 bases short, with 7 bases between. The germline V gene encodes CDR1 MDHEN and CDR2 SYDVKM. CDR3 length equals 12 residues. The CDR3 reads CASSEGDEKLFF. CDR3 nucleotide sequence: TGTGCCAGCAGTGAAGGGGATGAAAAACTGTTTTTT.

The genes are TRBV7-2 and TRBJ2-5; maybe TRBD2 (5 bases). The CDR3 consists of 14 residues. Between the trimmed V and J ends, which lost 5 bases and 5 bases, there was a span of 15 bases. Germline CDR1 and CDR2: SGHTA and FQGNSA. The CDR3 is CASSPHEGSETQYF. The DNA of the CDR3 is TGTGCCAGCAGCCCCCATGAGGGATCGGAGACCCAGTACTTC.

The chain has TRBV6-5 and TRBJ2-3, with 8 nucleotides matching TRBD1. The junction had 1 base not matched to a gene; V was cut back by 0 bases and J by 2 bases. The CDR3 has 15 amino acids. Per germline, CDR1 MNHEY and CDR2 SVGAGI. The CDR3 is CASSYSGQVTDTQYF. The DNA for the CDR3 is TGTGCCAGCAGTTACTCGGGACAGGTCACAGATACGCAGTATTTT.

In the case of this clone: A junction boundary mismatches the germline segment, possibly from a read error. The chain links TRBV19 to TRBJ2-3; 9 positions agree with TRBD2. CDR1 LNHDA and CDR2 SQIVND come from the germline V gene (reference sequence). This CDR3 is 14 amino acids long. The CDR3 sequence: CASTIAGGTDTQYF. The DNA of the CDR3 is TGTGCCAGTACTATAGCGGGGGGCACAGATACGCAGTATTTT.

This chain links TRBV18 with TRBJ2-7; weak D call: TRBD2 (5 bases). CDR3 length: 12 residues. Between the trimmed V and J ends, which lost 3 bases and 5 bases, there was a span of 8 bases. The germline V gene encodes CDR1 KGHSH and CDR2 LQKENI. DNA for the CDR3: TGTGCCAGCTCACCTCGGCGGGACGAGCAGTACTTC. Residues: CASSPRRDEQYF.

The V call is TRBV20-1, the J call TRBJ2-3, with D maybe TRBD1 (5 bases). The CDR3 runs 11 residues. Trimming stripped 5 bases from V and 7 bases from J, with 10 bases between. The germline V gene encodes CDR1 DFQATT and CDR2 SNEGSKA (reference sequence). This CDR3 is CSAGHKNTQYF. The CDR3, as DNA: TGCAGTGCTGGACACAAAAATACGCAGTATTTT.

The J gene is TRBJ1-2, the V gene TRBV6-5, with 7 bases lining up with TRBD1. Germline lookup yields CDR1 MNHEY and CDR2 SVGAGI. The CDR3 extends over 13 amino acids. J lost 5 bases, V lost 6 bases, and 6 bases had no gene match. The CDR3 here is CASSRTGEYGYTF. The CDR3 DNA reads as TGTGCCAGCAGCCGAACAGGGGAATATGGCTACACCTTC.

The chain links TRBV29-1 to TRBJ2-1, with TRBD1 matching over 7 bases. V was pared by 4 bases and J by 4 bases, with 13 bases of the junction left unmatched. The V gene's germline CDR1 is SQVTM and CDR2 ANQGSEA. The CDR3 has 16 amino acids. CDR3 amino acids: CSVVSSARGKYNEQFF. As DNA, the CDR3 is TGCAGCGTTGTGTCATCTGCCAGGGGGAAATACAATGAGCAGTTCTTC.